The 18 T cell receptor beta chains presented below share a single source sample, sequenced in a study of shared clonotypes between healthy human individuals. Only in-frame clones appear in the TCRdb table, and some are missing; sequencing was by immunoSEQ multiplex PCR. The repertoire consists of a few hundred thousand clones, with 95% to 96% occurring once and the leading ten covering roughly 0.1%. Naive CD8 cells were CD45RO-negative, positively selected for CCR7, excluding terminally differentiated effector memory CD45RA+ cells. Sequencing was performed on naive CD8+ T cells sorted from blood. These receptors were collected from a woman younger than 45 in good health.

The chain couples TRBV6-5 to TRBJ2-7, with D tentatively TRBD2 (6 bases). Trimming removed 4 bases at V and 0 bases at J, with 10 bases between. Per the germline V gene, CDR1 is MNHEY and CDR2 is SVGAGI. The CDR3 loop spans 14 amino acids. The CDR3 reads CASSFAGSSYEQYF. Written as DNA, the CDR3 is TGTGCCAGCAGTTTCGCGGGGAGCTCCTACGAGCAGTACTTC.

V is TRBV2 and J is TRBJ2-7; TRBD1 might be the D (5 bases). V shed 9 bases and J shed 5 bases, with 17 bases lying between them. This CDR3 region has 13 residues. Looked up from germline, CDR1 is SNHLY and CDR2 is FYNNEI. CDR3 DNA: TGTGCCAGTCAAGACAGCTTTGCCCACGAGCAGTACTTC. This codes for CASQDSFAHEQYF.

A word on this clone: The same CDR3 arises from other DNA sequences in this sample as well. The chain employs TRBV5-4 and TRBJ2-5; D is unclear. V lost 4 bases to trimming and J lost 5 bases, with 6 bases between them. CDR1 is SGHNT and CDR2 is YYREEE in the germline V gene (reference sequence). The CDR3 totals 11 residues. CDR3 protein: CASSLRETQYF. CDR3 DNA: TGTGCCAGCAGCCTTCGCGAGACCCAGTACTTC.

The CDR3 reads CASSRRMPGRRSRETQYF. In DNA, the CDR3 is TGTGCCAGCAGTCGACGAATGCCGGGACGCCGAAGCCGGGAGACCCAGTACTTC. The V call is TRBV27, the J call TRBJ2-5; D possibly uses TRBD1 or TRBD2 (5 bases each). The CDR3 has 18 amino acids. CDR1 and CDR2 (germline): MNHEY, SMNVEV (reference sequence). Trimming shortened V by 5 bases and J by 5 bases, and 27 bases separated the two germline ends.

The chain is built from TRBV27 and TRBJ2-1, with D possibly being TRBD1 or TRBD2 (5 bases each). CDR1 and CDR2 (germline): MNHEY, SMNVEV (reference sequence). Trimming stripped 3 bases from V and 0 bases from J, with 6 bases between. This CDR3 is built from 14 residues. CDR3 DNA: TGTGCCAGCAGTTTGGGACGCTCCTACAATGAGCAGTTCTTC. Translated: CASSLGRSYNEQFF.

This chain joins TRBV28 and TRBJ1-1, with 7 positions matching TRBD1. The CDR3 spans 12 residues. Germline-derived CDR1 and CDR2 are MDHEN and SYDVKM. V lost 2 bases to trimming and J lost 11 bases; unmatched junction nucleotides: 5. The DNA of the CDR3 is TGTGCCAGCAGTTTACTAACAGGGGATGCTTTCTTT. The encoded protein is CASSLLTGDAFF.

The chain recombines TRBV28 with TRBJ2-2; possible D gene TRBD1, 6 bases. The ends were cut back, 1 base at V and 7 bases at J, with 16 bases in the middle. This CDR3 is 16 amino acids long. Looked up from germline, CDR1 is MDHEN and CDR2 is SYDVKM. CDR3 nucleotides: TGTGCCAGCAGTTTATTTCGAGGGGGAACTGGCGGGGAGCTGTTTTTT. This translates into CASSLFRGGTGGELFF. Drawing the rest from reference TRBV28 and TRBJ2-2, the complete variable domain is DVKVTQSSRYLVKRTGEKVFLECVQDMDHENMFWYRQDPGLGLRLIYFSYDVKMKEKGDIPEGYSVSREKKERFSLILESASTNQTSMYLCASSLFRGGTGGELFFGEGSRLTVL.

This chain joins TRBV5-6 and TRBJ1-5; perhaps TRBD1 as D (5 bases). The CDR3 spans 14 residues. Germline V CDR1 and CDR2: SGHDT, YYEEEE. V was cut by 0 bases and J by 9 bases, with 13 bases left in between. In DNA form, the CDR3 reads TGTGCCAGCAGCTTGGGAGTCCGGGGGGGGCCCCAGCATTTT. Residues: CASSLGVRGGPQHF.

The chain combines TRBV5-4 with TRBJ2-2; D call uncertain. Per germline, CDR1 SGHNT and CDR2 YYREEE (reference sequence). With 0 bases removed from V and 8 bases from J, the gap between germline ends came to 11 bases. The CDR3 loop spans 14 amino acids. The CDR3 sequence: CASSLGRTPGELFF. The CDR3 DNA is TGTGCCAGCAGCTTGGGACGAACCCCTGGGGAGCTGTTTTTT.

The chain has TRBV5-4 and TRBJ1-2, with TRBD1 as a possible D gene (5 bases). The CDR3 consists of 15 residues. Germline CDR1 SGHNT, CDR2 YYREEE (reference sequence). V shed 4 bases and J shed 4 bases, with 17 bases lying between them. DNA for the CDR3: TGTGCCAGCAGCCTATGGGGAGGGGAACGCTATGGCTACACCTTC. It specifies CASSLWGGERYGYTF.

This sequence joins TRBV7-9 and TRBJ1-5, with D tentatively TRBD1 (6 bases). There are 15 residues in the CDR3. Germline CDR1 is SEHNR and CDR2 is FQNEAQ (reference sequence). V was cut by 5 bases and J by 4 bases, with 15 bases left in between. In nucleotides, the CDR3 is TGTGCCAGCAGCCCAGCTGGACAGAGAAATCAGCCCCAGCATTTT. It translates to CASSPAGQRNQPQHF.

V is TRBV9 and J is TRBJ2-7; D perhaps matches TRBD2 (5 bases). CDR1 SGDLS and CDR2 YYNGEE come from the germline V gene. Trimming shortened V by 3 bases and J by 5 bases, and 24 bases separated the two germline ends. This CDR3 region has 17 residues. The CDR3 here is CASSEHNLGGFINEQYF. The CDR3 nucleotides read TGTGCCAGCAGCGAACACAATCTTGGCGGGTTTATAAACGAGCAGTACTTC.

The rearrangement links TRBV13 to TRBJ1-3; the D is unclear. Trimming shortened V by 4 bases and J by 9 bases, and 10 bases separated the two germline ends. Germline V gene sequence: CDR1 PRHDT, CDR2 FYEKMQ (reference sequence). This CDR3 spans 12 amino acids. CDR3 bases: TGTGCCAGCAGCTCGGGAAGTACCACCATATATTTT. Amino acids: CASSSGSTTIYF.

This sequence joins TRBV28 and TRBJ1-5; D is unresolved. Trimming shortened V by 9 bases and J by 6 bases, and 15 bases separated the two germline ends. Germline V gene lookup returns CDR1 MDHEN and CDR2 SYDVKM. This CDR3 region has 13 residues. CDR3 nucleotides: TGTGCCAGTTACGGCGGTCTTAGTCAGCCCCAGCATTTT. This translates into CASYGGLSQPQHF.

CDR3 bases: TGTGCCAGCAGTTCTGCGACAGGGGATAGGTCCTACGAGCAGTACTTC. Protein product: CASSSATGDRSYEQYF. The J gene is TRBJ2-7, the V gene TRBV27; 8 positions agree with TRBD1. The CDR3 totals 16 residues. Per germline, CDR1 MNHEY and CDR2 SMNVEV (reference sequence). V shed 4 bases, J shed 1 base, and the junction held 9 bases outside the gene matches.

V usage is TRBV5-6 and J usage is TRBJ2-7; D is unclear. Trimming took 0 bases from V and 4 from J, leaving 11 bases between them. Germline lookup yields CDR1 SGHDT and CDR2 YYEEEE. The CDR3 spans 14 residues. This CDR3 is CASSLALLGYEQYF. The CDR3, as DNA: TGTGCCAGCAGCTTGGCTCTCTTGGGGTACGAGCAGTACTTC. The variable domain in full, completed from reference TRBV5-6 and TRBJ2-7, reads DAGVTQSPTHLIKTRGQQVTLRCSPKSGHDTVSWYQQALGQGPQFIFQYYEEEERQRGNFPDRFSGHQFPNYSSELNVNALLLGDSALYLCASSLALLGYEQYFGPGTRLTVT.

V usage is TRBV2 and J usage is TRBJ2-1; TRBD1 aligns across 7 bases. This CDR3 has 15 residues. Losses at the gene ends were 10 bases for V and 8 bases for J; bases not matched to a gene: 17. The germline CDR1 and CDR2 sequences are SNHLY and FYNNEI. The CDR3 DNA is TGTGCCATCGAGGGACAGCCAGCTAGAGGCGATGAGCAGTTCTTC. This gives the protein CAIEGQPARGDEQFF.

J is TRBJ2-7 and V is TRBV28, with 7 nucleotides matching TRBD2. V dropped 3 bases and J dropped 2; count of bases not matched to a gene: 10. This CDR3 contains 16 residues. From germline, CDR1 is MDHEN and CDR2 SYDVKM. In nucleotides, the CDR3 is TGTGCCAGCAGTTTGAGAGGGCTAGCGGATACCTACGAGCAGTACTTC. Encoded protein: CASSLRGLADTYEQYF.